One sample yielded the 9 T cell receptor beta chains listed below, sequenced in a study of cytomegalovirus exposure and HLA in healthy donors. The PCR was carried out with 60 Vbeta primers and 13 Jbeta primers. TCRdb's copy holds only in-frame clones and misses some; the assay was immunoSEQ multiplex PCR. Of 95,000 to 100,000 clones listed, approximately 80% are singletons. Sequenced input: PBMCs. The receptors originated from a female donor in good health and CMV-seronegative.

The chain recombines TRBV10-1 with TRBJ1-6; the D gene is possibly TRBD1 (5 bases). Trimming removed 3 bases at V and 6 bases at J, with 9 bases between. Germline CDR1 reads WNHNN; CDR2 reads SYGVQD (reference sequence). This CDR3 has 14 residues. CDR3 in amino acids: CASSDRGTNSPLHF. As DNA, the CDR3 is TGCGCCAGCAGTGACCGCGGGACTAATTCACCCCTCCACTTT.

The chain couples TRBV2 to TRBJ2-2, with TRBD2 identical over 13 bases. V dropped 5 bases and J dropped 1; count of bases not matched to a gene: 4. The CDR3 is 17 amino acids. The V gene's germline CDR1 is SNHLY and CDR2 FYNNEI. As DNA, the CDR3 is TGTGCCAGCAGTTCCCGACTAGCGGGGGGGAACACCGGGGAGCTGTTTTTT. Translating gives CASSSRLAGGNTGELFF. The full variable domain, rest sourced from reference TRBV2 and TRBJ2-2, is EPEVTQTPSHQVTQMGQEVILRCVPISNHLYFYWYRQILGQKVEFLVSFYNNEISEKSEIFDDQFSVERPDGSNFTLKIRSTKLEDSAMYFCASSSRLAGGNTGELFFGEGSRLTVL.

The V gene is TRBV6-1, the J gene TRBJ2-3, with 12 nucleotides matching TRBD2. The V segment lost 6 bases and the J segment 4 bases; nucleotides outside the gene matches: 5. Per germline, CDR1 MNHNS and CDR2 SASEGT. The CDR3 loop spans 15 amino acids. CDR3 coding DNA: TGTGCCAGCAGAAAGGGACTAGCGGGTTCAGATACGCAGTATTTT. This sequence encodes CASRKGLAGSDTQYF.

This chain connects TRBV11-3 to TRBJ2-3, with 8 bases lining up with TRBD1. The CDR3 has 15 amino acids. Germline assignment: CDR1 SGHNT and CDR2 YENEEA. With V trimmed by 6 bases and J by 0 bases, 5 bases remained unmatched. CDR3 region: CASSSTGVSTDTQYF. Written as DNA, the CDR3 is TGTGCCAGCAGTTCGACAGGGGTGAGCACAGATACGCAGTATTTT.

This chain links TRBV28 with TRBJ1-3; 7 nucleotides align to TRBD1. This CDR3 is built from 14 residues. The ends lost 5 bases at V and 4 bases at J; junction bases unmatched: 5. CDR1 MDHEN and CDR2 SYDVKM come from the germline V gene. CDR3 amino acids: CASSKGGAGNTIYF. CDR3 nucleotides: TGTGCCAGCAGTAAAGGGGGCGCGGGAAACACCATATATTTT.

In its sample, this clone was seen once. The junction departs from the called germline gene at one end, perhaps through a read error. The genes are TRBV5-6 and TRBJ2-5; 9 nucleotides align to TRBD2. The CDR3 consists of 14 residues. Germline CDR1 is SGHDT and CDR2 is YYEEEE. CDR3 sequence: CASSSDPNSGSTHF. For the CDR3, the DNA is TGTGCCAGCAGCTCGGACCCCAATAGCGGGAGTACCCACTTC.

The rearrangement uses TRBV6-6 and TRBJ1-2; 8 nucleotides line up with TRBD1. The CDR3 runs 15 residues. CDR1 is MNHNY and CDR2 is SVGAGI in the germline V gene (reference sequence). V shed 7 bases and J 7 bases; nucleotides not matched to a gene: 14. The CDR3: CASTPTGEGYGGYTF. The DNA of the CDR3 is TGTGCCAGCACCCCGACAGGGGAGGGGTATGGTGGCTACACCTTC.

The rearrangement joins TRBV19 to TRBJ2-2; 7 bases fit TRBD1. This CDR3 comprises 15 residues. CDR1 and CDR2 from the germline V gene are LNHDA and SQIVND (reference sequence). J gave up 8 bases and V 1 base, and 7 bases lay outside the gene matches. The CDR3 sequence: CASSIGQGAQGELFF. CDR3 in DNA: TGTGCCAGTAGTATAGGACAGGGCGCTCAAGGGGAGCTGTTTTTT.

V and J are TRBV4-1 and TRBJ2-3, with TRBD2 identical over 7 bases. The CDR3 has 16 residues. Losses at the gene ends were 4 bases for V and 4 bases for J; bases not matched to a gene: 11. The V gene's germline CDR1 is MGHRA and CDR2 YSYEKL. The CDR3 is CASSPKAGQGADTQYF. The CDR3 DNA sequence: TGCGCCAGCAGCCCGAAAGCGGGGCAAGGCGCAGATACGCAGTATTTT.